This entry lists 13 T cell receptor beta chains sequenced from one sample in a study of shared clonotypes between healthy human individuals. Terminally differentiated effector memory CD45RA+ cells were left out of the naive CD8 fraction, which was CD45RO-negative and positively selected for CCR7. The table came from immunoSEQ multiplex PCR; TCRdb's copy has only in-frame clones and leaves some out. The table has millions of clones, about 92% seen once. The sequenced sample consisted of naive CD8+ T cells from PBMCs. Receptors were obtained from a man aged 18-30 years in good health. Some clones in this sample may be carry-over from other donors' samples.

Concerning this clone itself: Other DNA sequences from this sample encode an identical CDR3 as well. The chain joins TRBV29-1 to TRBJ2-5; 9 bases are shared with TRBD1. The CDR3 extends over 14 amino acids. Germline CDR1 is SQVTM and CDR2 is ANQGSEA. With 3 bases clipped from V and 2 bases from J, the junction kept 4 bases outside the gene matches. CDR3 protein: CSVEDRGGQETQYF. The CDR3 DNA sequence: TGCAGCGTTGAGGACAGGGGAGGGCAAGAGACCCAGTACTTC.

The CDR3 spells CASSWTGGVWVDTEAFF. Here the CDR3 DNA reads TGTGCCAGCAGTTGGACAGGGGGCGTGTGGGTGGACACTGAAGCTTTCTTT. The chain couples TRBV28 to TRBJ1-1; the match to TRBD1 covers 11 bases. The CDR3 is 17 residues long. CDR1 is MDHEN, CDR2 SYDVKM, per germline. Trimming removed 4 bases from V and 3 bases from J; junction bases left unmatched: 10.

The chain employs TRBV6-6 and TRBJ2-5; D not resolved. CDR1 is MNHNY, CDR2 SVGAGI, per germline (reference sequence). V lost 7 bases and J lost 5, with 11 bases in between. This CDR3 region has 12 residues. The CDR3 here is CASNTPMETQYF. In DNA form, the CDR3 reads TGTGCCAGCAATACACCTATGGAGACCCAGTACTTC.

The chain links TRBV5-1 to TRBJ1-1, with unresolved D. Germline loops: CDR1 SGHRS, CDR2 YFSETQ. The CDR3 is 12 residues long. Trimming removed 0 bases from V and 4 bases from J, with 4 bases in between. The CDR3 region is CASSLVGTEAFF. The DNA for the CDR3 is TGCGCCAGCAGCTTGGTGGGCACTGAAGCTTTCTTT.

The genes are TRBV7-9 and TRBJ2-3; D remains ambiguous. V shed 3 bases and J shed 3 bases, with 22 bases lying between them. The CDR3 totals 18 residues. Germline assignment: CDR1 SEHNR and CDR2 FQNEAQ (reference sequence). The CDR3 protein is CASSLVGRAVLGTDTQYF. CDR3 DNA sequence: TGTGCCAGCAGCTTGGTTGGTAGGGCAGTTCTTGGGACAGATACGCAGTATTTT.

This sequence joins TRBV29-1 and TRBJ2-1; D is possibly TRBD2 (6 bases). The germline CDR1 and CDR2 sequences are SQVTM and ANQGSEA. With 6 bases removed from V and 0 bases from J, the gap between germline ends came to 15 bases. The CDR3 has 15 residues. CDR3 in amino acids: CSVKIGSSSYNEQFF. CDR3 in DNA: TGCAGCGTGAAAATCGGGAGTAGCTCCTACAATGAGCAGTTCTTC.

The rearrangement links TRBV5-1 to TRBJ1-1; TRBD1 matches at 7 bases. V was pared by 3 bases and J by 4 bases, with 3 bases of the junction left unmatched. Germline-derived CDR1 and CDR2 are SGHRS and YFSETQ. The CDR3 covers 13 residues. The CDR3, as DNA: TGCGCCAGCAGCTCTGACAGGGTCACTGAAGCTTTCTTT. Translating gives CASSSDRVTEAFF.

Note on this clone: Other DNA variants within this sample encode the same CDR3. The chain carries TRBV27 and TRBJ1-3; no clear D. Germline assignment: CDR1 MNHEY and CDR2 SMNVEV (reference sequence). The CDR3 runs to 14 residues. The ends were cut back, 3 bases at V and 1 base at J, with 7 bases in the middle. The CDR3: CASSFSGSGNTIYF. CDR3 nucleotides: TGTGCCAGCAGTTTCTCGGGGTCTGGAAACACCATATATTTT.

V gene TRBV27 combines with J gene TRBJ2-5, with D perhaps being TRBD1 or TRBD2 (5 bases each). The V and J ends lost 2 bases and 5 bases respectively, with 12 bases between them. This CDR3 comprises 14 residues. Germline V gene sequence: CDR1 MNHEY, CDR2 SMNVEV (reference sequence). The chain's CDR3 is CASSLMGDAETQYF. In nucleotides, the CDR3 is TGTGCCAGCAGTTTAATGGGGGACGCGGAGACCCAGTACTTC.

With regard to this clone: The identical CDR3 is also encoded by other nucleotide sequences in the sample. The chain combines TRBV9 with TRBJ2-1; a possible D gene is TRBD2 (6 bases). In germline, CDR1 is SGDLS, CDR2 YYNGEE. This CDR3 is 16 amino acids long. Trimming left V 0 bases short and J 0 bases short, with 10 bases between. The CDR3 sequence is CASSVVAGSSYNEQFF. The CDR3 nucleotides read TGTGCCAGCAGCGTAGTGGCGGGGAGCTCCTACAATGAGCAGTTCTTC.

This chain joins TRBV7-2 and TRBJ2-3; 10 bases agree with TRBD2. Germline V CDR1 and CDR2: SGHTA, FQGNSA. V lost 6 bases and J lost 2; bases outside the gene matches: 5. The length of the CDR3 is 15 residues. CDR3 region: CASSGAGGSTDTQYF. The CDR3 DNA sequence: TGTGCCAGCAGTGGAGCGGGAGGGTCCACAGATACGCAGTATTTT. Supplemented by reference TRBV7-2 and TRBJ2-3, the full variable domain reads GAGVSQSPSNKVTEKGKDVELRCDPISGHTALYWYRQSLGQGLEFLIYFQGNSAPDKSGLPSDRFSAERTGGSVSTLTIQRTQQEDSAVYLCASSGAGGSTDTQYFGPGTRLTVL.

The rearrangement links TRBV27 to TRBJ2-7; no definite D call. The V gene's germline CDR1 is MNHEY and CDR2 SMNVEV (reference sequence). CDR3 length equals 12 residues. Between the trimmed V and J ends, which lost 3 bases and 6 bases, there was a span of 9 bases. In nucleotides, the CDR3 is TGTGCCAGCAGTTTTGGGGTGGGCGAGCAGTACTTC. Protein sequence: CASSFGVGEQYF.

V is TRBV28 and J is TRBJ2-5; D unresolved. Trimming pared 8 bases from V and 0 bases from J, leaving 1 base between. CDR1 MDHEN and CDR2 SYDVKM come from the germline V gene. CDR3 length: 10 residues. The chain's CDR3 is CASYQETQYF. The CDR3 DNA follows: TGTGCCAGCTACCAAGAGACCCAGTACTTC.